This T cell receptor (beta chain) came from a study of CD4 T cells in relation to SARS-CoV-2 and coronaviruses. Study as a whole: After approximately 10 days of antigen culture, PBMC TCR beta CDR3s were sequenced. Controls used an HIV-1 Nef peptide pool or no peptide.

Some clones are missing from TCRdb's copy, which holds only in-frame ones; the method was immunoSEQ multiplex PCR. Among about 17,000 clones listed, approximately 80% were seen once. V was cut by 2 bases and J by 3 bases, with 19 bases left in between. CDR1 and CDR2 from the germline V gene are KGHSY and FQNENV. There are 17 residues in the CDR3. CD4+ T cells from unexposed donors were obtained before the COVID-19 pandemic (2011-2018). After 10 to 11 days of culture, CD4+ T cells were isolated. Cells permitting, SARS-CoV-2 S/N and four cold-coronavirus spikes were tested on unexposed-donor CD4+ T cells. As to this clone: Its antigen remains unknown.

Sequencing used CD4+ T cells from PBMCs, cultured in vitro. The chain recombines TRBV16 with TRBJ2-5; tentative D call: TRBD1 (6 bases). The clonotype originates from a human donor in good health. CDR3 region: CASSQRGLYRDEETQYF. DNA for the CDR3: TGTGCCAGCAGCCAACGAGGCCTCTACAGGGATGAAGAGACCCAGTACTTC.